A single sample gave rise to the 17 T cell receptor beta chains below, sequenced in a study of control samples from healthy donors and cancer patients. Repertoires were generated with immunoSEQ multiplex PCR, while TCRdb's copy carries only in-frame clones and drops some. In the table there are some 200,000 clones, just under 95% of which are singletons. Sample: blood. The source is a man aged 18-30 years in good health.

The chain employs TRBV12-3 or TRBV12-4 and TRBJ2-6; D remains unclear. This CDR3 spans 13 amino acids. V was pared by 2 bases and J by 4 bases, with 3 bases between. Written as DNA, the CDR3 is TGTGCCAGCAGTTTAAACGGGGCCAACGTCCTGACTTTC. Translated: CASSLNGANVLTF.

This rearrangement joins TRBV24-1 to TRBJ2-1, with TRBD2 identical over 13 bases. Germline V CDR1 and CDR2: KGHDR, SFDVKD. The junction had 15 bases not matched to a gene; V was cut back by 7 bases and J by 7 bases. There are 18 residues in the CDR3. CDR3 protein: CATSLLAGGMGGKNEQFF. CDR3 sequence (DNA): TGTGCCACCAGCTTACTAGCGGGGGGGATGGGTGGAAAAAATGAGCAGTTCTTC.

The CDR3 region has the DNA TGTGCCAGCAGCGTCTTTCAGGGGGCTTTTTCACCCCTCCACTTT. This sequence encodes CASSVFQGAFSPLHF. The J gene is TRBJ1-6, the V gene TRBV9; 8 bases match TRBD1. The length of the CDR3 is 15 residues. V lost 2 bases, J lost 9 bases, and 7 bases stayed unmatched. Germline V gene sequence: CDR1 SGDLS, CDR2 YYNGEE.

This sequence joins TRBV10-3 and TRBJ2-5, with a possible D match to TRBD2 (6 bases). This CDR3 spans 15 amino acids. V was trimmed by 4 bases and J by 5 bases, leaving 17 bases between them. Per the germline V gene, CDR1 is ENHRY and CDR2 is SYGVKD. The CDR3 nucleotides are TGTGCCATCAGTGCCCTAGGACGGGACTCCGAGACCCAGTACTTC. Translating gives CAISALGRDSETQYF.

As regards this clone: Other DNA sequences in this specimen translate into the identical CDR3. The V and J genes are TRBV19 and TRBJ2-3; D not certain. CDR3 length: 14 amino acids. Germline V gives CDR1 LNHDA, CDR2 SQIVND (reference sequence). V lost 0 bases and J 0 bases, leaving 4 bases between the germline ends. In DNA form, the CDR3 reads TGTGCCAGTAGTATAGAACGGAGCACAGATACGCAGTATTTT. As protein: CASSIERSTDTQYF. Supplemented by reference TRBV19 and TRBJ2-3, the full variable domain reads DGGITQSPKYLFRKEGQNVTLSCEQNLNHDAMYWYRQDPGQGLRLIYYSQIVNDFQKGDIAEGYSVSREKKESFPLTVTSAQKNPTAFYLCASSIERSTDTQYFGPGTRLTVL.

The CDR3 bases are TGCAGCGTTGAAGATCCGACCGACAGGGTGTCTAGCGGGTACAATGAGCAGTTCTTC. Residues: CSVEDPTDRVSSGYNEQFF. The chain links TRBV29-1 to TRBJ2-1, with D perhaps TRBD2 (8 bases). This CDR3 has 19 residues. Germline-derived CDR1 and CDR2 are SQVTM and ANQGSEA. V was pared by 0 bases and J by 4 bases, with 25 bases between.

The chain is built from TRBV5-4 and TRBJ2-3, with TRBD2 matching 10 bases. V dropped 7 bases and J dropped 5; count of bases not matched to a gene: 10. Germline CDR1 is SGHNT and CDR2 is YYREEE (reference sequence). The CDR3 has 15 amino acids. In DNA, the CDR3 is TGTGCCAGCTCAAGAGCGGGGGGGCTCGGAGATACGCAGTATTTT. Protein sequence: CASSRAGGLGDTQYF.

The V call is TRBV7-3, the J call TRBJ2-2; TRBD2 agrees at 7 bases. J lost 6 bases, V lost 1 base, and 8 bases had no gene match. The CDR3 runs to 16 residues. Germline assignment: CDR1 SGHTA and CDR2 FQGTGA. CDR3 DNA sequence: TGTGCCAGCAGCTTAAAGAGCGGGACCAGTTCCGGGGAGCTGTTTTTT. Protein: CASSLKSGTSSGELFF. Complete variable domain (other parts from reference TRBV7-3 and TRBJ2-2): GAGVSQTPSNKVTEKGKYVELRCDPISGHTALYWYRQSLGQGPEFLIYFQGTGAADDSGLPNDRFFAVRPEGSVSTLKIQRTERGDSAVYLCASSLKSGTSSGELFFGEGSRLTVL.

The CDR3 loop is CASSESSGLQETQYF. As DNA, the CDR3 is TGCGCCAGCAGTGAGTCTTCGGGACTCCAAGAGACCCAGTACTTC. The rearrangement uses TRBV10-1 and TRBJ2-5; TRBD2 might be the D (6 bases). V gave up 0 bases and J gave up 1 base, with 9 bases separating them. The CDR3 runs 15 residues. CDR1 WNHNN and CDR2 SYGVQD come from the germline V gene (reference sequence).

The gene calls are TRBV29-1 and TRBJ1-1; D call uncertain. CDR1 is SQVTM, CDR2 ANQGSEA, per germline. CDR3 size: 14 residues. V shed 1 base and J shed 6 bases, with 15 bases lying between them. CDR3 sequence: CSVEVPQVGPEAFF. Written as DNA, the CDR3 is TGCAGCGTTGAAGTTCCGCAGGTCGGACCTGAAGCTTTCTTT.

The chain is built from TRBV14 and TRBJ2-4; 8 positions agree with TRBD1. Germline-derived CDR1 and CDR2 are SGHDN and FVKESK. V dropped 4 bases and J dropped 3; count of bases not matched to a gene: 8. This CDR3 has 16 amino acids. CDR3 coding DNA: TGTGCCAGCAGCCTGACTACAGGGGGTGGCAAAAACATTCAGTACTTC. As protein: CASSLTTGGGKNIQYF. Together with reference TRBV14 and TRBJ2-4, the CDR3 gives the full variable domain: EAGVTQFPSHSVIEKGQTVTLRCDPISGHDNLYWYRRVMGKEIKFLLHFVKESKQDESGMPNNRFLAERTGGTYSTLKVQPAELEDSGVYFCASSLTTGGGKNIQYFGAGTRLSVL.

The J gene is TRBJ2-7, the V gene TRBV18; D unresolved. Trimming removed 3 bases at V and 0 bases at J, with 15 bases between. Germline lookup yields CDR1 KGHSH and CDR2 LQKENI. The CDR3 is made up of 16 amino acids. In nucleotides, the CDR3 is TGTGCCAGCTCACCTTATGCAGGAACGAGCTCCTACGAGCAGTACTTC. It translates to CASSPYAGTSSYEQYF.

The chain couples TRBV10-3 to TRBJ1-1, with D hard to call. Germline CDR1 ENHRY, CDR2 SYGVKD. The CDR3 sequence is 12 residues long. With 4 bases removed from V and 3 bases from J, the gap between germline ends came to 6 bases. CDR3 DNA sequence: TGTGCCATCAGTGCTCTGGACACTGAAGCTTTCTTT. Its translation: CAISALDTEAFF.

The CDR3 DNA reads TGTGCCAGCAGCTTAGACAGGGTATTGCGGTATAATTCACCCCTCCACTTT. Translation: CASSLDRVLRYNSPLHF. The chain couples TRBV7-8 to TRBJ1-6; TRBD1 is a possible D gene (6 bases). The V end was cut by 1 base, the J end by 4 bases, with 14 bases between. Germline V gene data show CDR1 as SGHVS and CDR2 as FQNEAQ. The CDR3 runs to 17 residues.

The chain is built from TRBV6-5 and TRBJ1-3; D remains ambiguous. The CDR3 runs 13 residues. The germline V and J ends were trimmed by 7 bases and 7 bases, with 14 bases remaining between them. Germline-derived CDR1 and CDR2 are MNHEY and SVGAGI. The CDR3 DNA sequence: TGTGCCAGCACTCCCTGGAGGGCCAACACCATATATTTT. This sequence encodes CASTPWRANTIYF.

This clone showed up just a few times. The gene calls are TRBV5-1 and TRBJ2-5; D unresolved. Germline CDR1 and CDR2: SGHRS and YFSETQ. V dropped 0 bases and J dropped 4 bases, with 4 bases sitting between them. The CDR3 runs to 12 residues. The CDR3 loop reads CASSLVRETQYF. The CDR3 nucleotides read TGCGCCAGCAGCTTGGTAAGAGAGACCCAGTACTTC.

This chain links TRBV6-5 with TRBJ2-3; either TRBD1 or TRBD2 may fit D (7 bases each). The CDR3 has 14 amino acids. Between the trimmed V and J ends, which lost 8 bases and 3 bases, there was a span of 15 bases. The germline CDR1 and CDR2 sequences are MNHEY and SVGAGI. DNA for the CDR3: TGTGCCAGCGGGAGGGACAGAAAAACAGATACGCAGTATTTT. Amino acid sequence: CASGRDRKTDTQYF.